A selection of T cell receptor beta chains follows, all from one sample in a study of regulatory T cells in long-lasting Graves disease. TCRdb itself ran the multiplex PCR reads through MiXCR, one entry per CDR3 protein. The sample has 400,000 to 500,000 distinct CDR3 sequences; less than 25% are singletons. The sample was peripheral blood mononuclear cells (PBMCs), taken when the disease was refractory, from a patient treated with antithyroid drugs. These receptors originate from a female donor with Graves disease. Each CDR3 is given with its conserved first and last residue. Fields, in order: J gene, D gene, clone size, V gene, CDR3 protein, CDR3 DNA. A D gene is named only where the DNA matches it firmly. Clone size is shown for a subset of rows, as once, few, many or a class of expanded clone.

J gene: TRBJ2-7
D gene: .
clone size: many
V gene: TRBV11-2
CDR3 protein: CASSLVWGAGGYEQYF
CDR3 DNA: TGTGCCAGCAGCTTAGTATGGGGAGCGGGCGGGTACGAGCAGTACTTC

J gene: TRBJ1-5
D gene: .
clone size: many
V gene: TRBV2
CDR3 protein: CASSYLLDRFNQPQHF
CDR3 DNA: TGTGCCAGCAGTTACTTGCTCGACAGGTTCAATCAGCCCCAGCATTTT

J gene: TRBJ2-6
D gene: .
clone size: .
V gene: TRBV28
CDR3 protein: CASSPGPLSSGANVLTF
CDR3 DNA: TGTGCCAGCAGTCCGGGACCCTTAAGCTCTGGGGCCAACGTCCTGACTTTC

J gene: TRBJ1-1
D gene: TRBD1
clone size: .
V gene: TRBV29-1
CDR3 protein: CSVGPGGDTEAFF
CDR3 DNA: TGCAGCGTTGGTCCAGGGGGCGACACTGAAGCTTTCTTT

J gene: TRBJ2-6
D gene: .
clone size: .
V gene: TRBV9
CDR3 protein: CASSVGTGANVLTF
CDR3 DNA: TGTGCCAGCAGCGTAGGTACTGGGGCCAACGTCCTGACTTTC

J gene: TRBJ1-4
D gene: .
clone size: .
V gene: TRBV3-1
CDR3 protein: CASSQVYGAPANEKLFF
CDR3 DNA: TGTGCCAGCAGCCAAGTCTACGGGGCTCCAGCTAATGAAAAACTGTTTTTT

J gene: TRBJ2-7
D gene: TRBD2
clone size: few
V gene: TRBV7-9
CDR3 protein: CASSGSGEGPYEQYF
CDR3 DNA: TGTGCCAGCAGCGGTTCCGGGGAGGGTCCCTACGAGCAGTACTTC

J gene: TRBJ1-1
D gene: .
clone size: .
V gene: TRBV25-1
CDR3 protein: CASSEKYSEAFF
CDR3 DNA: TGTGCCAGCAGTGAAAAATACAGTGAAGCTTTCTTT

J gene: TRBJ2-7
D gene: TRBD1
clone size: .
V gene: TRBV20-1
CDR3 protein: CSASLRTGVYEQYF
CDR3 DNA: TGCAGTGCTAGCCTACGGACAGGAGTTTACGAGCAGTACTTC

J gene: TRBJ2-7
D gene: TRBD2
clone size: .
V gene: TRBV5-1
CDR3 protein: CASSFQAGGPSEQYF
CDR3 DNA: TGCGCCAGCAGCTTCCAAGCGGGAGGGCCATCCGAGCAGTACTTC

J gene: TRBJ2-7
D gene: TRBD1
clone size: many
V gene: TRBV27
CDR3 protein: CASRPLTGGTYEQYF
CDR3 DNA: TGTGCCAGCAGACCCTTGACAGGGGGTACCTACGAGCAGTACTTC

J gene: TRBJ2-5
D gene: TRBD2
clone size: many
V gene: TRBV12-3/TRBV12-4
CDR3 protein: CASSPLSGSPQETQYF
CDR3 DNA: TGTGCCAGCAGTCCCCTTAGCGGGAGTCCCCAAGAGACCCAGTACTTC

J gene: TRBJ1-4
D gene: .
clone size: few
V gene: TRBV6-2/TRBV6-3
CDR3 protein: CASSIGPRTKKLFF
CDR3 DNA: TGTGCCAGCAGTATAGGACCCCGCACTAAAAAACTGTTTTTT

J gene: TRBJ2-1
D gene: .
clone size: few
V gene: TRBV28
CDR3 protein: CATSWYREQFF
CDR3 DNA: TGTGCCACCTCCTGGTACAGGGAGCAGTTCTTC

J gene: TRBJ1-1
D gene: .
clone size: many
V gene: TRBV6-1
CDR3 protein: CASSERSRIATEAFF
CDR3 DNA: TGTGCCAGCAGTGAACGGTCCCGAATTGCCACTGAAGCTTTCTTT

J gene: TRBJ2-7
D gene: TRBD2
clone size: .
V gene: TRBV24-1
CDR3 protein: CATSPGLAGFLGDEQYF
CDR3 DNA: TGTGCCACCAGCCCCGGACTAGCGGGATTCCTTGGGGACGAGCAGTACTTC

J gene: TRBJ2-2
D gene: TRBD1
clone size: .
V gene: TRBV24-1
CDR3 protein: CAPPGQGDTGELFF
CDR3 DNA: TGTGCCCCACCGGGACAGGGGGACACCGGGGAGCTGTTTTTT

J gene: TRBJ1-1
D gene: .
clone size: few
V gene: TRBV29-1
CDR3 protein: CSVDTPDLGGAFF
CDR3 DNA: TGCAGCGTTGACACGCCTGATCTAGGTGGGGCTTTCTTT

J gene: TRBJ2-3
D gene: .
clone size: .
V gene: TRBV20-1
CDR3 protein: CSARLKGGYLADTQYF
CDR3 DNA: TGCAGTGCTAGACTTAAGGGGGGTTACCTGGCAGATACGCAGTATTTT

J gene: TRBJ2-1
D gene: .
clone size: once
V gene: TRBV9
CDR3 protein: CASSVEPSPYNEQFF
CDR3 DNA: TGTGCCAGCAGCGTAGAGCCTAGCCCCTACAATGAGCAGTTCTTC

J gene: TRBJ2-7
D gene: TRBD1
clone size: few
V gene: TRBV7-9
CDR3 protein: CASSPNPGQGYEQYF
CDR3 DNA: TGTGCCAGCAGCCCAAATCCGGGACAGGGGTACGAGCAGTACTTC

J gene: TRBJ2-2
D gene: TRBD1
clone size: many
V gene: TRBV7-3
CDR3 protein: CASARGRTNTGELFF
CDR3 DNA: TGTGCCAGCGCCAGGGGGCGGACAAACACCGGGGAGCTGTTTTTT

J gene: TRBJ2-7
D gene: .
clone size: .
V gene: TRBV7-9
CDR3 protein: CASSLRELSGYEQYF
CDR3 DNA: TGTGCCAGCAGCTTACGGGAACTTAGTGGTTACGAGCAGTACTTC

J gene: TRBJ2-7
D gene: TRBD1
clone size: few
V gene: TRBV30
CDR3 protein: CAWNVGTGSLEQYF
CDR3 DNA: TGTGCCTGGAATGTTGGGACAGGATCCCTCGAGCAGTACTTC

J gene: TRBJ2-2
D gene: TRBD2
clone size: many
V gene: TRBV28
CDR3 protein: CASSLFQSGRNTGELFF
CDR3 DNA: TGTGCCAGCAGTTTATTTCAAAGCGGGAGGAACACCGGGGAGCTGTTTTTT

J gene: TRBJ2-7
D gene: TRBD2
clone size: few
V gene: TRBV29-1
CDR3 protein: CSVGGGTWGLDGEQYF
CDR3 DNA: TGCAGCGTTGGTGGGGGCACCTGGGGACTAGATGGGGAGCAGTACTTC

J gene: TRBJ1-2
D gene: TRBD1
clone size: many
V gene: TRBV12-3/TRBV12-4
CDR3 protein: CASSFGQVYTF
CDR3 DNA: TGTGCCAGCAGTTTCGGACAGGTCTACACCTTC

J gene: TRBJ2-7
D gene: .
clone size: .
V gene: TRBV5-1
CDR3 protein: CASSLARLASEQYF
CDR3 DNA: TGCGCCAGCAGCTTGGCCCGACTGGCTTCCGAGCAGTACTTC

J gene: TRBJ2-1
D gene: .
clone size: .
V gene: TRBV14
CDR3 protein: CASSHFRGNEQFF
CDR3 DNA: TGTGCCAGCAGCCATTTCAGGGGCAATGAGCAGTTCTTC

J gene: TRBJ1-1
D gene: .
clone size: many
V gene: TRBV24-1
CDR3 protein: CATRYSGNTEAFF
CDR3 DNA: TGTGCCACCAGATACTCGGGGAACACTGAAGCTTTCTTT

J gene: TRBJ1-2
D gene: .
clone size: few
V gene: TRBV6-1
CDR3 protein: CATQGGGILYGYTF
CDR3 DNA: TGTGCCACCCAAGGGGGGGGGATTCTCTATGGCTACACCTTC